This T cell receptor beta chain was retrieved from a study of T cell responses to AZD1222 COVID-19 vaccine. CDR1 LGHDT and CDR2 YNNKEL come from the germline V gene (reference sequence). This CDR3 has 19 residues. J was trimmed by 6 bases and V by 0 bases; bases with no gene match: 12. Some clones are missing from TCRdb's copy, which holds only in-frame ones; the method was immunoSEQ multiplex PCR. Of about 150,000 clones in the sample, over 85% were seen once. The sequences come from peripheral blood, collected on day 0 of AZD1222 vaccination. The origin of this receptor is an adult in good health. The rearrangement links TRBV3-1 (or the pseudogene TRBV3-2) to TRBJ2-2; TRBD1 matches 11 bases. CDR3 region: CASSQDLAIGTGGPGELFF. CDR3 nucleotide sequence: TGTGCCAGCAGCCAAGATCTTGCCATTGGGACAGGGGGACCCGGGGAGCTGTTTTTT.